This T cell receptor (beta chain) stems from a study of OX40 agonist ivuxolimab in advanced cancers. The CDR3 is 16 residues long. Some clones are missing from TCRdb's copy, which holds only in-frame ones; the method was immunoSEQ multiplex PCR. The sample has tens of thousands of clones, over 75% seen once; the top ten hold approximately 1.5%. The sequence was collected from an adult with an advanced solid tumor such as melanoma, head and neck, liver or kidney cancer. This specimen was CD4+ or CD8+ T cells sorted from blood, taken in a trial of the OX40 agonist ivuxolimab. The rearrangement uses TRBV21-1 and TRBJ2-3; the table's D gene call, TRBD2, was not cross checked with the DNA. TRBV21-1 is termed a pseudogene. This chain's CDR3 is CASSSGGPHDTDTQYF. CDR3 nucleotide sequence: TGTGCCAGCAGTAGCGGGGGGCCACATGACACAGATACGCAGTATTTT.